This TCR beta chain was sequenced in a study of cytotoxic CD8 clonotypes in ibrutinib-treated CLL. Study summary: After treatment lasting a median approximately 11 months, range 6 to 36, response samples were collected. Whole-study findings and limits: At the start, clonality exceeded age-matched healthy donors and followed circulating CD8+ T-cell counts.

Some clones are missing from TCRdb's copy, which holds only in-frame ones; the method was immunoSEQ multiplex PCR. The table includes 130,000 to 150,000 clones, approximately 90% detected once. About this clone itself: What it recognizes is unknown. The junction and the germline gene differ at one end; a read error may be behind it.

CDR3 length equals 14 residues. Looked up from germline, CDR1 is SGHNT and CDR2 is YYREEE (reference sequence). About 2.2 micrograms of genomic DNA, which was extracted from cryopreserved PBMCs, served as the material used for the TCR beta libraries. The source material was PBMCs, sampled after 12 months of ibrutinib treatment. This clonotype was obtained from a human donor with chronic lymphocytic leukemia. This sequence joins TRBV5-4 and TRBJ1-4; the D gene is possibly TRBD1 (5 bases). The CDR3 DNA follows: TGTGCCAGCACCTTGTGGGGCGATAATGAAAAACTGTTTTTT. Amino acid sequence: CASTLWGDNEKLFF. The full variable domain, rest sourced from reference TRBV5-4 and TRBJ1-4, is ETGVTQSPTHLIKTRGQQVTLRCSSQSGHNTVSWYQQALGQGPQFIFQYYREEENGRGNFPPRFSGLQFPNYSSELNVNALELDDSALYLCASTLWGDNEKLFFGSGTQLSVL.